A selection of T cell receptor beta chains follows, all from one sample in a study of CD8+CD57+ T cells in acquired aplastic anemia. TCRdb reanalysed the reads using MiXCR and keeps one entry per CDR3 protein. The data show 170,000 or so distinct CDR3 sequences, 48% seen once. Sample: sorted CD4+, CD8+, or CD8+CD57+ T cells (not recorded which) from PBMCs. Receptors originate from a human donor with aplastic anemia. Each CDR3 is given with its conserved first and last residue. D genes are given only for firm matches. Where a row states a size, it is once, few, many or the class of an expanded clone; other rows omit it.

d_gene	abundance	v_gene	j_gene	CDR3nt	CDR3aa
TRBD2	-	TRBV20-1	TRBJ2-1	TGCAGTGCTCGACTAGCGGGAGGGGCTGAGCAGTTCTTC	CSARLAGGAEQFF
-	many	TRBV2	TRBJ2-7	TGTGCCAGCACCCATCCTCGCGAGCAGTACTTC	CASTHPREQYF
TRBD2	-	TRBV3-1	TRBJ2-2	TGTGCCAGCAGCCAAGGGGGCGGGAGTCAAACCGGGGAGCTGTTTTTT	CASSQGGGSQTGELFF
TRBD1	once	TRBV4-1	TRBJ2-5	TGCGCCAGCAGCCAAGGGGACAGCCAAGAGACCCAGTACTTC	CASSQGDSQETQYF
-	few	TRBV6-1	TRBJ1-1	TGTGCCAGCAGTGAAGCAGGTGTTGAAGCTTTCTTT	CASSEAGVEAFF
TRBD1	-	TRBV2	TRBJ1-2	TGTGCCAGCAGTGATCAAGGGACAGGGGGAGGCTACACCTTC	CASSDQGTGGGYTF
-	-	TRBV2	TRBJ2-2	TGTGCCAGCAGTCCGGACGTGACGAACACCGGGGAGCTGTTTTTT	CASSPDVTNTGELFF
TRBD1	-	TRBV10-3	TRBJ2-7	TGTGCCATCAGTGTCCGGGACAGGGTAGCGGAGCAGTACTTC	CAISVRDRVAEQYF
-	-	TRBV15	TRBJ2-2	TGTGCCACCTCGGGTATTGGCACCGGGGAGCTGTTTTTT	CATSGIGTGELFF
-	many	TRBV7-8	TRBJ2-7	TGTGCCAGCAGCTTAGGGGGGCGGTCGTTCGACGAGCAGTACTTC	CASSLGGRSFDEQYF
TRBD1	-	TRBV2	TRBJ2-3	TGTGCCAGCAGAACGACGGACAGGGGGCAAGATACGCAGTATTTT	CASRTTDRGQDTQYF
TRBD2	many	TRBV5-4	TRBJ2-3	TGTGCCAGCAGCTTACGGCCTAGCGGGAGGGCAGATACGCAGTATTTT	CASSLRPSGRADTQYF
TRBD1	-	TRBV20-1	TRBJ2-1	TGCAGTGCTAGAGATGGACAGGGGATATACCTCAATGAGCAGTTCTTC	CSARDGQGIYLNEQFF
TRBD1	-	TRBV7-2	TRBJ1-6	TGTGCCAGCAGCCCGGAGGGACAGAATAATTCACCCCTCCACTTT	CASSPEGQNNSPLHF
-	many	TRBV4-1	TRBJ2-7	TGCGCCAGCAGCCACGGTCCCAGGAGAACTTACGAGCAGTACTTC	CASSHGPRRTYEQYF
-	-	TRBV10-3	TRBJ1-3	TGTGCCATCAGTGAGGGGGCAGCCCCTTTCTCTGGAAACACCATATATTTT	CAISEGAAPFSGNTIYF
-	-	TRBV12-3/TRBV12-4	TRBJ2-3	TGTGCCAGCAGTTTCCTGGACACAGATCCGCAGTATTTT	CASSFLDTDPQYF
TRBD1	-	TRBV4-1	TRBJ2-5	TGCGCCAGCAGCCAAGAAGGGGCAGGGGGAACAGAGACCCAGTACTTC	CASSQEGAGGTETQYF
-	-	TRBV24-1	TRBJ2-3	TGTGCCACCAGTGATTTTAGGGGGTCGACAGATACGCAGTATTTT	CATSDFRGSTDTQYF
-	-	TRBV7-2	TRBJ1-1	TGTGCCAGCAGCTTATATGTGGACACTGAAGCTTTCTTT	CASSLYVDTEAFF
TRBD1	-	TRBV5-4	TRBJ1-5	TGTGCCAGCAGTCAAGGGGGACAGCACAATCAGCCCCAGCATTTT	CASSQGGQHNQPQHF
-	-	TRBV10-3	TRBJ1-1	TGTGCCATCAGTAATCAGCAGGGGTTAACTGAAGCTTTCTTT	CAISNQQGLTEAFF
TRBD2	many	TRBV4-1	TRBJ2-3	TGCGCCAGCAGCCAAGATCGGCCCCGACTAGCGGGAGGGCCGGATACGCAGTATTTT	CASSQDRPRLAGGPDTQYF
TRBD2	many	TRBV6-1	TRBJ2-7	TGTGCCAGCAGTGACTTCGGGACTAGCGGCTACGAGCAGTACTTC	CASSDFGTSGYEQYF
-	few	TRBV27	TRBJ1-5	TGTGCCAGCAGTTTAAAGTGGAGGGTTGCCGGGGGCAATCAGCCCCAGCATTTT	CASSLKWRVAGGNQPQHF
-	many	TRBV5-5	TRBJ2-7	TGTGCCAGCAGCCTAGCGAGGGGCGCCTACGAGCAGTACTTC	CASSLARGAYEQYF
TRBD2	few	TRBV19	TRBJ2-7	TGTGCCAGTAGTGGAAGCGGGAGTTCCACCTACGAGCAGTACTTC	CASSGSGSSTYEQYF
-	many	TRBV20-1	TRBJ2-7	TGCAGTCCAGAGCGGCTAGGGTCAACCTACGAGCAGTACTTC	CSPERLGSTYEQYF
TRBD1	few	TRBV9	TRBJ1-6	TGTGCCAGCAGCCTTGGACAGGGGGACCGTCTCCACTTT	CASSLGQGDRLHF
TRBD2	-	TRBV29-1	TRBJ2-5	TGCAGCGTTGAACGTGCGGGGCGAGCTGGACTAGGAGGGACCCAGTACTTC	CSVERAGRAGLGGTQYF
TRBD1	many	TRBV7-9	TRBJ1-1	TGTGCCAGCACCTTAAGTATGAAGGGGGCGAACACTGAAGCTTTCTTT	CASTLSMKGANTEAFF
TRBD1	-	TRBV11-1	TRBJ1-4	TGTGCCAGCAGCTTATCCGGACAGGGGCCGCCGACGAATGAAAAACTGTTTTTT	CASSLSGQGPPTNEKLFF
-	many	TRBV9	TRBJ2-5	TGTGCCAGCAGCGCGTTGGGTACCGGACTCCTCGAGACCCAGTACTTC	CASSALGTGLLETQYF
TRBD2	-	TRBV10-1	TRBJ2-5	TGCGCCAGCAGGACACCGGCCACTAGCGGGGCATCTAGGGAGACCCAGTACTTC	CASRTPATSGASRETQYF
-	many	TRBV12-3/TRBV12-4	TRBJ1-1	TGTGCCAGCAGTTTAGTGGACCGAACAACTGAAGCTTTCTTT	CASSLVDRTTEAFF
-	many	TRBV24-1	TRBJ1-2	TGTGCCACCAGTGAAGGGGGAGTCGGCTACACCTTC	CATSEGGVGYTF
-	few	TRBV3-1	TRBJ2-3	TGTGCCAGCAGCCAAGATTTGACAGATACGCAGTATTTT	CASSQDLTDTQYF
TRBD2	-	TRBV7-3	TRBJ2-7	TGTGCCAGCAGCTTAGGAGTTGCGGGAGAGGGCGAGCAGTACTTC	CASSLGVAGEGEQYF
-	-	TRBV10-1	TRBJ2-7	TGCGCCAGCAGCCGGGACATAGACTACGAGCAGTACTTC	CASSRDIDYEQYF
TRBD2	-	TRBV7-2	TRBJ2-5	TGTGCCAGCAGCACCTTAGCGGGAGGCCTACAAGAGACCCAGTACTTC	CASSTLAGGLQETQYF
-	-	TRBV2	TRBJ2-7	TGTGCCAGCAGCCAAGTTTTAAAGAGCTCCTACGAGCAGTACTTC	CASSQVLKSSYEQYF
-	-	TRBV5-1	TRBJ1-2	TGCGCCAGCAGCTTGGAACGCGGGACTCCCTATGGCTACACCTTC	CASSLERGTPYGYTF
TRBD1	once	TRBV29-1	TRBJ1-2	TGCAGCGTTATCCATACGGGGACAGACTATGGCTACACCTTC	CSVIHTGTDYGYTF
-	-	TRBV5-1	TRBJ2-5	TGCGCCAGCAGCGTGGAAAGTGGCAGGGGCCAAGAGACCCAGTACTTC	CASSVESGRGQETQYF
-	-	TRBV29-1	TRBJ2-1	TGCAGCGTTGAGGGTCGGATCAATGAGCAGTTCTTC	CSVEGRINEQFF
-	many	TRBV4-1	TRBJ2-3	TGCGCCAGCAGCCAAGATTGGCAGGGACCAGGCACAGATACGCAGTATTTT	CASSQDWQGPGTDTQYF
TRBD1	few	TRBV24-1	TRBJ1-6	TGTGCCACCAGTGATGGGGACAGGGTGGATTCACCCCTCCACTTT	CATSDGDRVDSPLHF
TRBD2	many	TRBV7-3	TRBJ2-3	TGTGCCAGCAGCTTAACGCTAGCGGGAGGCACAGATACGCAGTATTTT	CASSLTLAGGTDTQYF
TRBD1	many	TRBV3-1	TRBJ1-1	TGTGCCAGCAGCTCCCGGACAGGGAGGCGGACTGAAGCTTTCTTT	CASSSRTGRRTEAFF
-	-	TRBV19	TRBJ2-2	TGTGCCAGTAGTATCGGACGGAACACCGGGGAGCTGTTTTTT	CASSIGRNTGELFF
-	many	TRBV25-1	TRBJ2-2	TGTGCCAGCAGTGGGTTAGGGGGTGGGCCCGGGGAGCTGTTTTTT	CASSGLGGGPGELFF
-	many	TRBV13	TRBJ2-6	TGTGCCAGCAGCAAGGGGCGCTCTGGGGCCAACGTCCTGACTTTC	CASSKGRSGANVLTF
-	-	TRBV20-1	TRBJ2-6	TGCAGTGCCAGCGAGGGGGCCAACGTCCTGACTTTC	CSASEGANVLTF
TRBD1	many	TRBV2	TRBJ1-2	TGTGCCAGCAGTGAAGTTTATACAGGGGGCCACTATGGCTACACCTTC	CASSEVYTGGHYGYTF